Each of the 18 T cell receptor beta chains below was sequenced from the same sample in a study of vaccination and CD4 T cells after COVID-19 (dated by TCRdb to about 2022). The sample's treatment or condition label, decoded: approximately nine-day PBMC culture with coronavirus spike peptide pools or control peptides (ViraFEST assay). The antigens these receptors bind are not known. Library construction relied on PCR. Instrument on record: Illumina iSeq 100. TCR sequencing of DNA from cultured CD4+ T cells used the Oncomine TCR Beta short-read assay at the Johns Hopkins FTIC core. Clones were called with MiXCR by TCRdb after fastp trimmed the public reads at Q25, and only in-frame beta chains were retained. One record per CDR3 amino acid sequence lists the most common genes and DNA. A total of about 15,000 distinct CDR3 sequences appear in this sample, roughly 50% of them only once. The ten top clones hold under 20% of the sample.

What was sequenced was CD4+ T cells from blood, cultured in vitro. The receptors were gathered from a human donor who had recovered from COVID-19.

The chain couples TRBV7-7 to TRBJ2-7, with 8 bases aligning to TRBD1. This CDR3 has 17 amino acids. In germline, CDR1 is SSHAT, CDR2 FNYEAQ (reference sequence). CDR3 nucleotide sequence: TGTGCTAGCGGTCCATATATGACGGACAGGGCAGGGTACGAGCAGTACTTC. Translating it yields CASGPYMTDRAGYEQYF. Using reference TRBV7-7 and TRBJ2-7 for the parts outside the CDR3, the full variable domain is GAGVSQSPRYKVTKRGQDVTLRCDPISSHATLYWYQQALGQGPEFLTYFNYEAQPDKSGLPSDRFSAERPEGSISTLTIQRTEQRDSAMYRCASGPYMTDRAGYEQYFGPGTRLTVT.

In this sample, this clonotype turned up once. The rearrangement uses TRBV4-3 and TRBJ2-5; maybe TRBD2 (5 bases). V was clipped by 0 bases and J by 5 bases, with 13 bases between them. CDR1 and CDR2 from the germline V gene are LGHNA and YSLEER. This CDR3 spans 15 amino acids. CDR3 amino acids: CASSQDHRGVETQYF. The CDR3 coding sequence is TGCGCCAGCAGCCAAGATCACCGGGGAGTGGAGACCCAGTACTTC.

This chain uses TRBV20-1 with TRBJ2-5; a possible D gene is TRBD1 (6 bases). There are 14 residues in the CDR3. Between the trimmed V and J ends, which lost 5 bases and 5 bases, there was a span of 18 bases. The germline V gene encodes CDR1 DFQATT and CDR2 SNEGSKA (reference sequence). The CDR3 here is CSALVPGVAETQYF. CDR3 nucleotide sequence: TGCAGTGCTTTGGTCCCAGGGGTCGCGGAGACCCAGTACTTC.

The rearrangement links TRBV24-1 to TRBJ2-1; the D is unclear. Trimming took off 2 bases at V and 4 bases at J, with 2 bases between the two ends. The length of the CDR3 is 12 residues. Germline CDR1 and CDR2: KGHDR and SFDVKD. The CDR3 spells CATSDSYNEQFF. In nucleotides, the CDR3 is TGTGCCACCAGTGATTCATACAATGAGCAGTTCTTC.

The CDR3 DNA is TGTGCCAGTAGTATGCTTCCTCGGGGGGGCAATCAGCCCCAGCATTTT. Translation gives CASSMLPRGGNQPQHF. This chain connects TRBV19 to TRBJ1-5; D perhaps matches TRBD1 (5 bases). Germline lookup yields CDR1 LNHDA and CDR2 SQIVND (reference sequence). The CDR3 has 16 amino acids. Trimming took off 3 bases at V and 2 bases at J, with 14 bases between the two ends.

The V call is TRBV20-1, the J call TRBJ2-3; the D is unclear. V shed 5 bases and J shed 4 bases, with 7 bases lying between them. In germline, CDR1 is DFQATT, CDR2 SNEGSKA (reference sequence). The CDR3 contains 11 residues. The CDR3 here is CSAFRADTQYF. In DNA form, the CDR3 reads TGCAGTGCTTTTAGAGCAGATACGCAGTATTTT.

This chain uses TRBV19 with TRBJ1-1; possibly TRBD1 for D (6 bases). The V gene's germline CDR1 is LNHDA and CDR2 SQIVND (reference sequence). The ends were cut back, 9 bases at V and 10 bases at J, with 21 bases in the middle. The CDR3 totals 13 residues. The CDR3 loop reads CASRWQGQLGAFF. CDR3 sequence (DNA): TGTGCCAGCAGATGGCAGGGGCAGCTGGGAGCTTTCTTT.

CDR3 nucleotides: TGTGCCATCAGTGAACTCCAGGGGGGGCTCGAGCAGTACTTC. Translated: CAISELQGGLEQYF. The rearrangement uses TRBV10-3 and TRBJ2-7, with D perhaps matching TRBD1 or TRBD2 (7 bases each). The CDR3 totals 14 residues. The V end was cut by 3 bases, the J end by 6 bases, with 15 bases between. CDR1 is ENHRY, CDR2 SYGVKD, per germline.

The rearrangement joins TRBV7-2 to TRBJ1-2, with D tentatively TRBD1 (5 bases). V lost 5 bases and J 5 bases, leaving 15 bases between the germline ends. CDR1 is SGHTA, CDR2 FQGNSA, per germline. This CDR3 has 14 residues. As DNA, the CDR3 is TGTGCCAGCAGCCAAAAGAGGGGCTCATATGGCTACACCTTC. Amino acid sequence: CASSQKRGSYGYTF.

This clonotype appeared a few times. The V gene is TRBV7-2, the J gene TRBJ2-5; D remains unclear. The CDR3 contains 15 residues. Germline V lookup: CDR1 SGHTA, CDR2 FQGNSA. The V gene lost 2 bases and the J gene lost 4 bases, with 14 bases spanning the gap. In nucleotides, the CDR3 is TGTGCCAGCAGCTTACTGGGCAACCCGGGAGAGACCCAGTACTTC. This sequence encodes CASSLLGNPGETQYF.

The chain has TRBV2 and TRBJ2-1, with 9 nucleotides matching TRBD2. The J call may be faulty, since TRBJ2-7 better matches the DNA end. CDR3 length: 15 amino acids. Germline CDR1 is SNHLY and CDR2 is FYNNEI. The CDR3: CASSRPSGTNYEQYF. The DNA of the CDR3 is TGTGCCAGCAGTAGGCCTAGCGGGACTAATTACGAGCAGTACTTC.

The table lists this clonotype with a few counts. For the CDR3, the DNA is TGTGCCAGTAGTCATGGGACTAACACAGATACGCAGTATTTT. The encoded protein is CASSHGTNTDTQYF. The V call is TRBV19, the J call TRBJ2-3; 7 nucleotides match TRBD2. Unmatched junction bases numbered 4, after V lost 5 bases and J lost 2 bases. The CDR3 sequence is 14 residues long. Germline V lookup: CDR1 LNHDA, CDR2 SQIVND (reference sequence).

V and J are TRBV19 and TRBJ1-1; the D gene is possibly TRBD1 (5 bases). CDR1 is LNHDA and CDR2 is SQIVND in the germline V gene (reference sequence). V lost 7 bases to trimming and J lost 5 bases, with 14 bases between them. The CDR3 sequence is 13 residues long. CDR3 loop: CASTNRGNTEAFF. CDR3 coding DNA: TGTGCCAGTACCAATCGGGGCAATACTGAAGCTTTCTTT.

This chain joins TRBV5-5 and TRBJ1-2; a possible D gene is TRBD1 (5 bases). Trimming took off 4 bases at V and 11 bases at J, with 33 bases between the two ends. The CDR3 is 18 amino acids. The germline V gene encodes CDR1 SGHKS and CDR2 YYEKEE (reference sequence). CDR3 residues: CASSHVPRGQEGSAAYTF. CDR3 nucleotides: TGTGCCAGCAGCCACGTCCCACGGGGCCAGGAGGGCTCAGCGGCTTACACCTTC.

The V and J genes are TRBV19 and TRBJ1-3; D is uncertain. V was cut by 7 bases and J by 4 bases, with 17 bases left in between. The CDR3 covers 15 residues. Germline CDR1 LNHDA, CDR2 SQIVND (reference sequence). The DNA for the CDR3 is TGTGCCAGTACAGATTACCCCCGGGGAGGAAACACCATATATTTT. This codes for CASTDYPRGGNTIYF. Variable domain in full (rest from reference TRBV19 and TRBJ1-3): DGGITQSPKYLFRKEGQNVTLSCEQNLNHDAMYWYRQDPGQGLRLIYYSQIVNDFQKGDIAEGYSVSREKKESFPLTVTSAQKNPTAFYLCASTDYPRGGNTIYFGEGSWLTVV.

The rearrangement links TRBV2 to TRBJ2-3, with TRBD1 identical over 8 bases. The V gene's germline CDR1 is SNHLY and CDR2 FYNNEI. The CDR3 totals 18 residues. The V and J ends lost 6 bases and 0 bases, in that order; junction bases with no gene match: 14. CDR3 in DNA: TGTGCCAGCAGCGTACAGGGGGTAGCGTTTGGTAGCACAGATACGCAGTATTTT. Protein sequence: CASSVQGVAFGSTDTQYF.

The chain carries TRBV27 and TRBJ2-2, with TRBD2 matching 7 bases. The CDR3 consists of 15 residues. In germline, CDR1 is MNHEY, CDR2 SMNVEV (reference sequence). Trimming took 3 bases from V and 3 from J; bases not matched to a gene: 4. CDR3 in amino acids: CASSFGGRHTGELFF. Here the CDR3 DNA reads TGTGCCAGCAGTTTTGGCGGGAGACACACCGGGGAGCTGTTTTTT.

The chain carries TRBV20-1 and TRBJ1-1; D is uncertain. Germline-derived CDR1 and CDR2 are DFQATT and SNEGSKA (reference sequence). There are 14 residues in the CDR3. The ends were cut back, 3 bases at V and 0 bases at J, with 11 bases in the middle. The DNA for the CDR3 is TGCAGTGCTAGTCACGGATGGATGAACACTGAAGCTTTCTTT. It specifies CSASHGWMNTEAFF.